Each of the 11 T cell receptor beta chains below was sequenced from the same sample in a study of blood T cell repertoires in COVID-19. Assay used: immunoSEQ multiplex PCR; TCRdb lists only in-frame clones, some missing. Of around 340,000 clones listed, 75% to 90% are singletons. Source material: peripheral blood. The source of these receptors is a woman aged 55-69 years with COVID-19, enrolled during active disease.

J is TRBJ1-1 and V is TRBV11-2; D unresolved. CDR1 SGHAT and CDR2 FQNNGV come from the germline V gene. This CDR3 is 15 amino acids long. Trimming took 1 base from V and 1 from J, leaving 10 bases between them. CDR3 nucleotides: TGTGCCAGCAGCTTAGTGCCGGCGGGGAACACTGAAGCTTTCTTT. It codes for CASSLVPAGNTEAFF.

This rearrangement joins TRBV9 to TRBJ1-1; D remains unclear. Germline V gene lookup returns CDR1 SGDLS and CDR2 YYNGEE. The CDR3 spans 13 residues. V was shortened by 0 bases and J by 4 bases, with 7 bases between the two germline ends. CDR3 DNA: TGTGCCAGCAGCGTAGGGGAGGTCACTGAAGCTTTCTTT. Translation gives CASSVGEVTEAFF.

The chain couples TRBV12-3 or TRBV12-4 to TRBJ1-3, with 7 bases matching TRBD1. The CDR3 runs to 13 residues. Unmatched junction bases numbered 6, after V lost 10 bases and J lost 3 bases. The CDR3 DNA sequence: TGTGCCACTGGGGACAGTCTTGGAAACACCATATATTTT. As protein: CATGDSLGNTIYF.

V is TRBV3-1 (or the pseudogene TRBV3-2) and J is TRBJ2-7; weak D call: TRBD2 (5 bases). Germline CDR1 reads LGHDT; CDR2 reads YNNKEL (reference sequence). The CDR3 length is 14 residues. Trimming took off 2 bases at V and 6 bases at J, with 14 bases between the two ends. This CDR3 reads CASSQSAGPTEQYF. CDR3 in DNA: TGTGCCAGCAGCCAATCGGCGGGCCCAACCGAGCAGTACTTC.

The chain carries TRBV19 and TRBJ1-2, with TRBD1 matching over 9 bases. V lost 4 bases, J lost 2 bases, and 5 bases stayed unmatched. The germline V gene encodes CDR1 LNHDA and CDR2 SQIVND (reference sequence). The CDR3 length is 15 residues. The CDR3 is CASSTKQGANYGYTF. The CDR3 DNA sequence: TGTGCCAGTAGTACCAAACAGGGGGCCAACTATGGCTACACCTTC.

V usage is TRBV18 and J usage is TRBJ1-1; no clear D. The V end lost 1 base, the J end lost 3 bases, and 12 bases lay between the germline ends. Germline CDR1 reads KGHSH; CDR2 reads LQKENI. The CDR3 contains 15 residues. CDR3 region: CASSPLIVRDTEAFF. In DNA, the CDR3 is TGTGCCAGCTCACCACTGATCGTCCGGGACACTGAAGCTTTCTTT.

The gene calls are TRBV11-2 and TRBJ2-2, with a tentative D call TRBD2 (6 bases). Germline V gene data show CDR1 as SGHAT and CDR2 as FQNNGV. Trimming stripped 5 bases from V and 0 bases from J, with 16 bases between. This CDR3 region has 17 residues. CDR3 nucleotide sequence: TGTGCCAGCAGCGGGTGGCCTAGCGAGGCGAACACCGGGGAGCTGTTTTTT. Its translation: CASSGWPSEANTGELFF. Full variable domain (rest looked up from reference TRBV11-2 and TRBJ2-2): EAGVAQSPRYKIIEKRQSVAFWCNPISGHATLYWYQQILGQGPKLLIQFQNNGVVDDSQLPKDRFSAERLKGVDSTLKIQPAKLEDSAVYLCASSGWPSEANTGELFFGEGSRLTVL.

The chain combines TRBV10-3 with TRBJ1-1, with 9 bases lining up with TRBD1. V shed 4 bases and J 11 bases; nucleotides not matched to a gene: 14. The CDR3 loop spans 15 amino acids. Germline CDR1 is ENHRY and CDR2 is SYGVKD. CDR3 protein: CAISGDYGTGFIAFF. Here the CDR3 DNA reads TGTGCCATCAGTGGGGACTACGGGACAGGGTTTATTGCTTTCTTT.

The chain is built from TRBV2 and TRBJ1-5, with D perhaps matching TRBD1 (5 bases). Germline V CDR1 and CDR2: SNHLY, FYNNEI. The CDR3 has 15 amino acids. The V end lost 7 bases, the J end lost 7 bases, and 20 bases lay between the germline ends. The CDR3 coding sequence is TGTGCCAGCAACCTACAGGAGGGCGCAGGGCAGCCCCAGCATTTT. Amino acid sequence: CASNLQEGAGQPQHF.

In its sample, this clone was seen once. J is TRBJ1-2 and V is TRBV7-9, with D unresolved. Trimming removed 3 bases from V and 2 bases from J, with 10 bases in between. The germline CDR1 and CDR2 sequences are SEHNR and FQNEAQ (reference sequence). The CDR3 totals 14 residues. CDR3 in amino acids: CASSFGGRNYGYTF. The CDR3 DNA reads TGTGCCAGCAGCTTCGGAGGGAGGAACTATGGCTACACCTTC.

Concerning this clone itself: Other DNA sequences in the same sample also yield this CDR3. As DNA, the CDR3 is TGTGCCAGCAGCTTGGTGCAGGGGGCAGGAACTGAAGCTTTCTTT. Residues: CASSLVQGAGTEAFF. V and J are TRBV7-2 and TRBJ1-1; 8 nucleotides line up with TRBD1. The CDR3 contains 15 residues. CDR1 is SGHTA and CDR2 is FQGNSA in the germline V gene. J lost 5 bases, V lost 3 bases, and 8 bases had no gene match. Full variable domain (missing parts from reference TRBV7-2 and TRBJ1-1): GAGVSQSPSNKVTEKGKDVELRCDPISGHTALYWYRQSLGQGLEFLIYFQGNSAPDKSGLPSDRFSAERTGGSVSTLTIQRTQQEDSAVYLCASSLVQGAGTEAFFGQGTRLTVV.